These 17 T cell receptor beta chains were sequenced from one sample in a study of shared clonotypes between healthy human individuals (dated by TCRdb to the early 2020s). The protocol used for the library was the immunoSEQ multiplex PCR assay. This immuneACCESS table, as held by TCRdb, lists in-frame sequences with V and J called but not all clones. Of the missing ones, under half trace to an unresolved V gene in checked studies; the others have no known cause. For this sample the table gives roughly 1,100,000 clones, of which 75% were detected only once. The ten top clones hold 1.5% of the sample. The sequencing sample was made of memory CD4+ T cells sorted from blood. The intended sense of this specimen's cell subset or site label: CD45RA-negative fraction. Every receptor here comes from a man between 18 and 29 years old in good health.

V usage is TRBV30 and J usage is TRBJ1-6; no clear D gene. The CDR3 spans 12 residues. Trimming shortened V by 4 bases and J by 9 bases, and 10 bases separated the two germline ends. CDR1 is GTSNPN and CDR2 is SVGIG in the germline V gene (reference sequence). The chain's CDR3 is CAWNRESSPLHF. The CDR3 bases are TGTGCCTGGAACCGGGAGTCTTCACCCCTCCACTTT.

This clone was seen only once. The chain links TRBV10-1 to TRBJ1-2; weak D call: TRBD1 (6 bases). The CDR3 consists of 13 residues. V shed 6 bases and J shed 7 bases, with 15 bases lying between them. Per the germline V gene, CDR1 is WNHNN and CDR2 is SYGVQD (reference sequence). This chain's CDR3 is CASSPKEQGGYTF. The CDR3 nucleotides read TGCGCCAGCAGCCCTAAAGAACAGGGTGGCTACACCTTC.

This chain links TRBV5-1 with TRBJ2-7; 7 positions agree with TRBD1. Looked up from germline, CDR1 is SGHRS and CDR2 is YFSETQ. CDR3 length: 16 amino acids. Trimming removed 3 bases from V and 0 bases from J; junction bases left unmatched: 9. The CDR3 bases are TGCGCCAGCAGCTCCCTAGGGGGCTTGTCCTCCTACGAGCAGTACTTC. Translated: CASSSLGGLSSYEQYF.

This clone was seen a single time. J is TRBJ2-1 and V is TRBV18, with D perhaps matching TRBD1 (5 bases). V shed 4 bases and J shed 9 bases, with 13 bases lying between them. The length of the CDR3 is 13 residues. Germline values: CDR1 KGHSH, CDR2 LQKENI. CDR3 sequence: CASSRQGTGEQFF. The CDR3 DNA sequence: TGTGCCAGCTCACGGCAGGGCACCGGTGAGCAGTTCTTC.

The chain links TRBV5-1 to TRBJ2-4, with D perhaps matching TRBD1 (5 bases). Trimming pared 0 bases from V and 6 bases from J, leaving 10 bases between. This CDR3 has 14 residues. Germline-derived CDR1 and CDR2 are SGHRS and YFSETQ. This chain's CDR3 is CASSLGQSANIQYF. Here the CDR3 DNA reads TGCGCCAGCAGCTTGGGACAGTCTGCAAACATTCAGTACTTC.

As regards this clone: Other DNA sequences of this sample code for an identical CDR3. The V call is TRBV6-1, the J call TRBJ2-3; TRBD2 matches 7 bases. The CDR3 contains 15 residues. Germline CDR1 reads MNHNS; CDR2 reads SASEGT. Trimming removed 1 base from V and 1 base from J; junction bases left unmatched: 2. CDR3 amino acids: CASSEGLAGTDTQYF. The CDR3 DNA sequence: TGTGCCAGCAGTGAAGGACTAGCCGGCACAGATACGCAGTATTTT.

The rearrangement joins TRBV7-3 to TRBJ1-6; D call uncertain. CDR1 SGHTA and CDR2 FQGTGA come from the germline V gene. With 3 bases removed from V and 9 bases from J, the gap between germline ends came to 9 bases. The CDR3 loop spans 13 amino acids. For the CDR3, the DNA is TGTGCCAGCAGCTTCGGGGAGCGTTCACCCCTCCACTTT. Translation gives CASSFGERSPLHF.

As regards this clone: Different DNA sequences within this sample yield the same CDR3. Here the CDR3 reads CASSEEGAYNEQFF. DNA for the CDR3: TGTGCCAGCAGTGAGGAGGGGGCATACAATGAGCAGTTCTTC. The V call is TRBV2, the J call TRBJ2-1; the D gene is possibly TRBD1 (7 bases). The V and J ends lost 3 bases and 4 bases respectively, with 10 bases between them. CDR1 and CDR2 from the germline V gene are SNHLY and FYNNEI. This CDR3 comprises 14 residues.

The chain employs TRBV7-9 and TRBJ1-5; TRBD1 agrees at 7 bases. The CDR3 is 15 residues long. The germline gives CDR1 SEHNR, CDR2 FQNEAQ (reference sequence). J gave up 7 bases and V 5 bases, and 11 bases lay outside the gene matches. CDR3 in amino acids: CASSHSDRVRQPQHF. DNA for the CDR3: TGTGCCAGCAGCCATTCAGACAGGGTCCGGCAGCCCCAGCATTTT.

The table lists this clone with a few counts. V and J are TRBV15 and TRBJ2-2; 8 nucleotides line up with TRBD2. Per germline, CDR1 LNHNV and CDR2 YYDKDF (reference sequence). The CDR3 contains 15 residues. Trimming took 0 bases from V and 4 from J; bases not matched to a gene: 1. CDR3 nucleotide sequence: TGTGCCACCAGCAGAGATCGGGGGGGCACCGGGGAGCTGTTTTTT. It codes for CATSRDRGGTGELFF.

The DNA of the CDR3 is TGTGCCAGCAGCGTCGTGGGGCATGAGCAGTTCTTC. This gives the protein CASSVVGHEQFF. V usage is TRBV7-8 and J usage is TRBJ2-1, with D tentatively TRBD1 (5 bases). Trimming took off 5 bases at V and 8 bases at J, with 10 bases between the two ends. CDR1 is SGHVS and CDR2 is FQNEAQ in the germline V gene. This CDR3 region has 12 residues.

The V and J genes are TRBV7-2 and TRBJ2-3; tentatively, D is TRBD1 (5 bases). The CDR3 has 14 amino acids. The germline gives CDR1 SGHTA, CDR2 FQGNSA. The V end lost 5 bases, the J end lost 4 bases, and 13 bases lay between the germline ends. DNA of the CDR3: TGTGCCAGCAGCCAGGACATTTCGGCAGATACGCAGTATTTT. Translated: CASSQDISADTQYF.

This sequence joins TRBV30 and TRBJ2-7; possibly TRBD2 for D (5 bases). Germline values: CDR1 GTSNPN, CDR2 SVGIG (reference sequence). This CDR3 has 14 residues. With 0 bases removed from V and 5 bases from J, the gap between germline ends came to 14 bases. The chain's CDR3 is CAWSVFSGSNEQYF. The CDR3 DNA is TGTGCCTGGAGTGTATTTTCGGGGTCTAACGAGCAGTACTTC. Using reference TRBV30 and TRBJ2-7 for the parts outside the CDR3, the full variable domain is SQTIHQWPATLVQPVGSPLSLECTVEGTSNPNLYWYRQAAGRGLQLLFYSVGIGQISSEVPQNLSASRPQDRQFILSSKKLLLSDSGFYLCAWSVFSGSNEQYFGPGTRLTVT.

The chain carries TRBV10-2 and TRBJ1-1, with 7 nucleotides matching TRBD1. Germline CDR1 and CDR2: WSHSY and SAAADI. The CDR3 length is 13 residues. The junction had 3 bases not matched to a gene; V was cut back by 8 bases and J by 0 bases. The CDR3 DNA reads TGCGCCAGCGGAGGACAGGTGAACACTGAAGCTTTCTTT. This codes for CASGGQVNTEAFF.

V is TRBV7-9 and J is TRBJ2-7; D is undetermined. With 5 bases removed from V and 4 bases from J, the gap between germline ends came to 9 bases. This CDR3 comprises 12 residues. CDR1 and CDR2 from the germline V gene are SEHNR and FQNEAQ (reference sequence). The CDR3 nucleotides are TGTGCCAGCAGCGGCGACCGGTACGAGCAGTACTTC. It translates to CASSGDRYEQYF.

This chain connects TRBV14 to TRBJ2-7; no clear D gene. Germline values: CDR1 SGHDN, CDR2 FVKESK. The CDR3 consists of 14 residues. V lost 2 bases and J lost 1, with 9 bases in between. This CDR3 reads CASSQFQVSYEQYF. The CDR3, as DNA: TGTGCCAGCAGCCAATTTCAAGTATCCTACGAGCAGTACTTC.

This chain connects TRBV28 to TRBJ1-2; D is undetermined. Trimming shortened V by 2 bases and J by 4 bases, and 8 bases separated the two germline ends. CDR1 is MDHEN and CDR2 is SYDVKM in the germline V gene. The CDR3 runs to 13 residues. CDR3 sequence reads: CASSLSRSYGYTF. CDR3 coding DNA: TGTGCCAGCAGTTTAAGCAGGAGCTATGGCTACACCTTC.